A selection of T cell receptor beta chains follows, all from one sample in a study of Graves' ophthalmopathy and Graves' hyperthyroidism. TCRdb called the multiplex PCR reads again in MiXCR, with one record for every CDR3 protein. The profile covers over 450,000 distinct CDR3 sequences, with around 14% appearing a single time and 8% to 10% taken by the ten largest. Sequenced input: blood. These receptors were collected from a woman in her 30s with Graves' ophthalmopathy. The CDR3 runs from the conserved cysteine through the conserved F or W. D genes are given only for firm matches. Size is stated for part of the rows, as once, few or many counts, or as a class when the clone is expanded.

D: NA; J: TRBJ1-1; size: few; V: TRBV11-2; length: 18; CDR3: CASSHSTPLRPVFSEAFF; DNA: TGTGCCAGCAGCCATTCAACTCCCCTGCGCCCCGTCTTTTCTGAAGCTTTCTTT
D: NA; J: TRBJ1-1; size: many; V: TRBV12-3/TRBV12-4; length: 13; CDR3: CASSGPTNTEAFF; DNA: TGTGCCAGCTCTGGACCTACGAACACTGAAGCTTTCTTT
D: NA; J: TRBJ2-7; size: many; V: TRBV6-2/TRBV6-3; length: 15; CDR3: CASSNGGGNPREQYF; DNA: TGTGCCAGCAGCAACGGCGGCGGGAACCCTCGCGAGCAGTACTTC
D: TRBD1; J: TRBJ2-7; size: many; V: TRBV28; length: 16; CDR3: CASSFTRGRNSYEQYF; DNA: TGTGCCAGCAGTTTTACCAGGGGGCGCAATTCCTACGAGCAGTACTTC
D: NA; J: TRBJ1-1; size: NA; V: TRBV30; length: 15; CDR3: CAWSRPGGRRTEAFF; DNA: TGTGCCTGGAGCAGGCCGGGAGGAAGAAGGACTGAAGCTTTCTTT
D: NA; J: TRBJ2-5; size: many; V: TRBV5-5; length: 14; CDR3: CASSPQGIEETQYF; DNA: TGTGCCAGCAGCCCACAGGGAATAGAAGAGACCCAGTACTTC
D: NA; J: TRBJ2-2; size: NA; V: TRBV5-1; length: 12; CDR3: CASSPGRGELFF; DNA: TGCGCCAGCAGCCCCGGACGCGGGGAGCTGTTTTTT
D: TRBD2; J: TRBJ2-7; size: many; V: TRBV19; length: 13; CDR3: CASSAGTSGAQYF; DNA: TGTGCCAGTAGCGCCGGGACTAGCGGTGCGCAGTACTTC
D: NA; J: TRBJ2-2; size: few; V: TRBV7-6; length: 14; CDR3: CASSLIAGPGELFF; DNA: TGTGCCAGCAGCTTAATCGCGGGCCCCGGGGAGCTGTTTTTT
D: NA; J: TRBJ1-1; size: few; V: TRBV7-8; length: 16; CDR3: CASSFYTGPLNTEAFF; DNA: TGTGCCAGCAGCTTTTACACGGGACCGCTGAACACTGAAGCTTTCTTT
D: TRBD1; J: TRBJ2-2; size: many; V: TRBV29-1; length: 14; CDR3: CSVPDRANTGELFF; DNA: TGCAGCGTCCCGGACAGGGCGAACACCGGGGAGCTGTTTTTT
D: TRBD1; J: TRBJ1-1; size: many; V: TRBV12-3/TRBV12-4; length: 15; CDR3: CASSLTGTGALEAFF; DNA: TGTGCCAGCAGTCTTACCGGGACAGGGGCCTTAGAAGCTTTCTTT
D: NA; J: TRBJ2-7; size: many; V: TRBV5-1; length: 16; CDR3: CASSPGTTTGPYEQYF; DNA: TGCGCCAGCAGCCCGGGAACTACGACCGGACCCTACGAGCAGTACTTC
D: NA; J: TRBJ2-7; size: many; V: TRBV7-2; length: 16; CDR3: CASSPRTGSGANEQYF; DNA: TGTGCCAGCAGCCCGCGTACAGGGAGTGGGGCCAACGAGCAGTACTTC
D: NA; J: TRBJ2-7; size: NA; V: TRBV20-1; length: 13; CDR3: CSGRTVVTYEQYF; DNA: TGCAGTGGGCGGACAGTTGTTACCTACGAGCAGTACTTC